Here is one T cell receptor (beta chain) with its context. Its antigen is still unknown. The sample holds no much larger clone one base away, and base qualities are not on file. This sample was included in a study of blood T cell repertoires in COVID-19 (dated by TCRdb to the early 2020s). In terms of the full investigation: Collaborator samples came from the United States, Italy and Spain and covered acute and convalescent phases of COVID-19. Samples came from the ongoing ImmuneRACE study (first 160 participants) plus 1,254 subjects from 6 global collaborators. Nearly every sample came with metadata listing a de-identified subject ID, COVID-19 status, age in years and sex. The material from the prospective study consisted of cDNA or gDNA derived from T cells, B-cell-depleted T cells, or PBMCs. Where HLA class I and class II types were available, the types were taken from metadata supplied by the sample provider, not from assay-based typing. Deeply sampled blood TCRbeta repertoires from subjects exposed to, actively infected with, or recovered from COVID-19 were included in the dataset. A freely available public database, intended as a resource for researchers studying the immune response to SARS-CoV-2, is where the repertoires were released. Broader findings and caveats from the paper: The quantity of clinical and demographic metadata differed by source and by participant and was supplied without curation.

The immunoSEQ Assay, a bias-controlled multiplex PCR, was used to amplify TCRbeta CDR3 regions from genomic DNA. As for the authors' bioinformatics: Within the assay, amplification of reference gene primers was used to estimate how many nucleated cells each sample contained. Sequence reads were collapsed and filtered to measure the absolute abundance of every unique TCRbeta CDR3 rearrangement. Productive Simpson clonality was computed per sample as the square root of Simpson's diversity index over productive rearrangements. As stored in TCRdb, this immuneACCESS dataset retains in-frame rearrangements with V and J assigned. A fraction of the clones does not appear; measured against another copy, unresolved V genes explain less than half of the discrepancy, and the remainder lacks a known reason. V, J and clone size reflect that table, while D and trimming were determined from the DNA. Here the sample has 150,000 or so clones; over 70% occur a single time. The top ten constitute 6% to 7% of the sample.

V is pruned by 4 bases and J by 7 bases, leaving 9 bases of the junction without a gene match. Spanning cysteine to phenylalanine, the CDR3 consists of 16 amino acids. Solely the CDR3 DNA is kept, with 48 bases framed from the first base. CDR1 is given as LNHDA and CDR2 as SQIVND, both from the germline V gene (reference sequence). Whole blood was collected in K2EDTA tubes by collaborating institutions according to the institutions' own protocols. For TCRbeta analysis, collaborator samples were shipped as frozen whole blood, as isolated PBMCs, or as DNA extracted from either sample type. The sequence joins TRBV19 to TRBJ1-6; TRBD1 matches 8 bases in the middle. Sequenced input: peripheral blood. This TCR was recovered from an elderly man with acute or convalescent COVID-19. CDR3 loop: CASSTSGTGVNSPLHF. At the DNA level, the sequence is TGTGCCAGTAGTACCTCCGGGACAGGAGTAAATTCACCCCTCCACTTT.